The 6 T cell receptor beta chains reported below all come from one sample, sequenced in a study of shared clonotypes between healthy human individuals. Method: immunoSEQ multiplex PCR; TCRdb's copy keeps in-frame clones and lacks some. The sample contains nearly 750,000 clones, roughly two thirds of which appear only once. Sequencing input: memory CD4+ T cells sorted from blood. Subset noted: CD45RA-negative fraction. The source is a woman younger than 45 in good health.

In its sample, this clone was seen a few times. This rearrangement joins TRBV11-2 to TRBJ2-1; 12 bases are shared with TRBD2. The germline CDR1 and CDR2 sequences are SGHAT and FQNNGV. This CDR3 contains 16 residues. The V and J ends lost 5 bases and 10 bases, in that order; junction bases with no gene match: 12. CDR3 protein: CASSTTSGSLSDEQFF. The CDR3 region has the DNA TGTGCCAGCAGCACGACTAGCGGGAGCCTTTCCGACGAGCAGTTCTTC.

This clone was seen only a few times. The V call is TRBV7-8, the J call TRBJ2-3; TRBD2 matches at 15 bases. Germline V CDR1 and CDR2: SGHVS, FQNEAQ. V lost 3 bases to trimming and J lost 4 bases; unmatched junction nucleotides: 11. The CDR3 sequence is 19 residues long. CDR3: CASSLRTSGRAFRPDTQYF. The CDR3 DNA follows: TGTGCCAGCAGCTTGAGGACTAGCGGGAGGGCCTTCCGTCCAGATACGCAGTATTTT.

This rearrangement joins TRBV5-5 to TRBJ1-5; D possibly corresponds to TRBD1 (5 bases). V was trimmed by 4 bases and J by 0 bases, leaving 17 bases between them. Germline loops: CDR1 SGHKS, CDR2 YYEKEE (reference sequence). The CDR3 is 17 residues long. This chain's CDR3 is CASSQLGVTYSNQPQHF. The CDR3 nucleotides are TGTGCCAGCAGCCAGCTAGGGGTGACCTATAGCAATCAGCCCCAGCATTTT.

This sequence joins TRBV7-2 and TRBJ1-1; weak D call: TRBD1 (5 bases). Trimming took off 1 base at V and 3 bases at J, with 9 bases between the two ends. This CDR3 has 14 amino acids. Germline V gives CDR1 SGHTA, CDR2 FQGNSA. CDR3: CASSLVGGDTEAFF. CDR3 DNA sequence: TGTGCCAGCAGCTTAGTGGGGGGGGACACTGAAGCTTTCTTT.

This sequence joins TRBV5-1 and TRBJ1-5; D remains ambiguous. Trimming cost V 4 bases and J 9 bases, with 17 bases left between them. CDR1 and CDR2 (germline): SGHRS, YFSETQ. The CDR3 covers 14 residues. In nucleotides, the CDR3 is TGCGCCAGCAGCCCGGTACCGACGCCGCGGCCCCAGCATTTT. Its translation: CASSPVPTPRPQHF.

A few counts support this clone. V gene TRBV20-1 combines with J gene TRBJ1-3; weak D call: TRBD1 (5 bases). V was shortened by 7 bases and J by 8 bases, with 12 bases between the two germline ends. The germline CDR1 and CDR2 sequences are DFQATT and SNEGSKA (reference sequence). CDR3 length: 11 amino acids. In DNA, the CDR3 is TGCAGTGGCCTGGGGGGGGACACCATATATTTT. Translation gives CSGLGGDTIYF.